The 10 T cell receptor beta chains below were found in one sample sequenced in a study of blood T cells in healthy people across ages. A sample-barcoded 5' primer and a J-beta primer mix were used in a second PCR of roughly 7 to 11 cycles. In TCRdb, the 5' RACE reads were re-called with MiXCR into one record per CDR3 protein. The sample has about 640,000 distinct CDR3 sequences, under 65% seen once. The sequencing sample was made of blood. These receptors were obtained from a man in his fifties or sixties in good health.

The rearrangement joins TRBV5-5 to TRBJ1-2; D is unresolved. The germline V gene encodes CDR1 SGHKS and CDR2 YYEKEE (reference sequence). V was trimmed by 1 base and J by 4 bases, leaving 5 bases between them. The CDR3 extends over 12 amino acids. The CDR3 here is CASSLSSYGYTF. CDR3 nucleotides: TGTGCCAGCAGCTTGAGCAGCTATGGCTACACCTTC.

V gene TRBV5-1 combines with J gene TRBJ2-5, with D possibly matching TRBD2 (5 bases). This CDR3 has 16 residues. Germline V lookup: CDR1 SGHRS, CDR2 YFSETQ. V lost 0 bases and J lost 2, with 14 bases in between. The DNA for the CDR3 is TGCGCCAGCAGCTTGGGGGAGTGGAGCTTTCAAGAGACCCAGTACTTC. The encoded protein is CASSLGEWSFQETQYF.

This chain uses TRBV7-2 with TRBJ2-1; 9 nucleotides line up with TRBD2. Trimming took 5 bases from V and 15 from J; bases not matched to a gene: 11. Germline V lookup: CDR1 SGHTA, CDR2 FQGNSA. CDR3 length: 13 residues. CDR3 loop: CASSVGERGARFF. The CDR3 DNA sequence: TGTGCCAGCAGCGTAGGGGAGCGGGGGGCGCGGTTCTTC. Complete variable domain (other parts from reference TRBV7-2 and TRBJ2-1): GAGVSQSPSNKVTEKGKDVELRCDPISGHTALYWYRQSLGQGLEFLIYFQGNSAPDKSGLPSDRFSAERTGGSVSTLTIQRTQQEDSAVYLCASSVGERGARFFGPGTRLTVL.

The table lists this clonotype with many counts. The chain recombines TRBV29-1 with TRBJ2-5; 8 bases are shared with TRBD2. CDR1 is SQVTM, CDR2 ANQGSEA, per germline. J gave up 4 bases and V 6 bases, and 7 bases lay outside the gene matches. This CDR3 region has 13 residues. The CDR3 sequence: CSVQAGGGETQYF. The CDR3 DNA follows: TGCAGCGTACAGGCGGGGGGCGGAGAGACCCAGTACTTC.

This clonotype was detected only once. The chain's CDR3 is CASSRPPTDTQYF. The CDR3, as DNA: TGTGCCAGCAGCCGGCCACCCACAGATACGCAGTATTTT. V usage is TRBV6-2 or TRBV6-3 and J usage is TRBJ2-3; D not certain. Per germline, CDR1 MNHEY and CDR2 SVGEGT. The germline V and J ends were trimmed by 6 bases and 2 bases, with 9 bases remaining between them. This CDR3 has 13 amino acids.

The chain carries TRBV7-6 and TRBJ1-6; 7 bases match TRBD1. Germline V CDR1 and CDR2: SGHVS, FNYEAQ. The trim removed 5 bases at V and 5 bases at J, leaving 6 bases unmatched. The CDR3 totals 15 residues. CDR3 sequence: CASSPGTANNSPLHF. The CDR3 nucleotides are TGTGCCAGCAGCCCCGGGACAGCCAATAATTCACCCCTCCACTTT.

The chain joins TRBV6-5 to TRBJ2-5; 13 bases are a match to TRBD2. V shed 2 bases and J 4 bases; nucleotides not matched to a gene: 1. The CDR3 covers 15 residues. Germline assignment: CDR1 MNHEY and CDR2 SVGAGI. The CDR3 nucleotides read TGTGCCAGCAGTTACGGGACTAGCGGGGTAGAGACCCAGTACTTC. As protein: CASSYGTSGVETQYF.

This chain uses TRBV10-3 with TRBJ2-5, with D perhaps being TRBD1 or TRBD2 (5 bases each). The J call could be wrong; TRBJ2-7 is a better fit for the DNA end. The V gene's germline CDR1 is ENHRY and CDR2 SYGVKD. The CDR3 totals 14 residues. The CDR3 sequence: CAISESRDRNEQYF. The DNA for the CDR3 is TGTGCCATCAGTGAGTCTCGGGACCGAAACGAGCAGTACTTC.

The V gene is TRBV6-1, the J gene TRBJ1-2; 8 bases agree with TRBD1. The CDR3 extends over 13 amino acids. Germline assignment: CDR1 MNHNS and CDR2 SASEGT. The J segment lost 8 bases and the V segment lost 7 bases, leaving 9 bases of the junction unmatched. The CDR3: CASTPDRVYGYTF. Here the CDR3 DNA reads TGTGCCAGCACCCCGGACAGGGTTTACGGCTACACCTTC.

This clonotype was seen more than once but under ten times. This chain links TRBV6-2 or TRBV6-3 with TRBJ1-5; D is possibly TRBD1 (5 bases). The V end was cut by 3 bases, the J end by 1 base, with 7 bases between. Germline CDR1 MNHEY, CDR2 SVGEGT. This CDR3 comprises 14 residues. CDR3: CASSYWGSNQPQHF. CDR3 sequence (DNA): TGTGCCAGCAGTTATTGGGGGAGCAATCAGCCCCAGCATTTT.